The 14 T cell receptor beta chains reported below all come from one sample, sequenced in a study of cytomegalovirus exposure and HLA in healthy donors. Researchers ran the PCR with 60 Vbeta and 13 Jbeta primers. The method was immunoSEQ multiplex PCR; TCRdb's version includes in-frame clones alone and lacks a portion of them. The data contain around 130,000 clones, 65% to 90% of them singletons. The sequenced material came from PBMCs. These TCRs come from a woman between 18 and 29 years old in good health and CMV-seropositive.

The chain employs TRBV4-1 and TRBJ2-3; 11 bases match TRBD2. The CDR3 is 15 amino acids. CDR1 is MGHRA and CDR2 is YSYEKL in the germline V gene. With V trimmed by 4 bases and J by 5 bases, 5 bases remained unmatched. As DNA, the CDR3 is TGCGCCAGCAGCCGTCCGGGACTAGCGGAAGATACGCAGTATTTT. This translates into CASSRPGLAEDTQYF.

This sequence joins TRBV5-1 and TRBJ1-2, with D possibly matching TRBD1 (6 bases). Germline V CDR1 and CDR2: SGHRS, YFSETQ. This CDR3 has 14 amino acids. V gave up 4 bases and J gave up 0 bases, with 10 bases separating them. CDR3 residues: CASSRQDTNYGYTF. The CDR3 bases are TGCGCCAGCAGCCGACAGGATACTAACTATGGCTACACCTTC.

The chain is built from TRBV6-6 and TRBJ1-1; TRBD1 is a possible D gene (5 bases). This CDR3 is built from 12 residues. V gave up 6 bases and J gave up 1 base, with 6 bases separating them. Germline CDR1 reads MNHNY; CDR2 reads SVGAGI (reference sequence). The CDR3 bases are TGTGCCAGCAGGACAGAGAACACTGAAGCTTTCTTT. Translated, it gives CASRTENTEAFF.

This chain connects TRBV19 to TRBJ2-1; a possible D gene is TRBD2 (5 bases). From germline, CDR1 is LNHDA and CDR2 SQIVND (reference sequence). Trimming took 2 bases from V and 9 from J, leaving 11 bases between them. The CDR3 contains 13 residues. The CDR3 sequence: CASSISGRGEQFF. In DNA, the CDR3 is TGTGCCAGTAGTATAAGCGGACGGGGTGAGCAGTTCTTC. Filled out from reference TRBV19 and TRBJ2-1, the complete variable domain reads DGGITQSPKYLFRKEGQNVTLSCEQNLNHDAMYWYRQDPGQGLRLIYYSQIVNDFQKGDIAEGYSVSREKKESFPLTVTSAQKNPTAFYLCASSISGRGEQFFGPGTRLTVL.

The chain couples TRBV28 to TRBJ1-6; D might be TRBD1 (5 bases). The CDR3 is 14 residues long. V lost 2 bases, J lost 19 bases, and 21 bases lay in between. Germline CDR1 is MDHEN and CDR2 is SYDVKM. The CDR3 sequence: CASSLRLGAGPPHF. CDR3 coding DNA: TGTGCCAGCAGTTTAAGGTTAGGGGCCGGGCCGCCGCACTTT.

Concerning this clone itself: At one end, the junction sequence differs from germline, possibly due to a read error. The J gene is TRBJ1-1, the V gene TRBV7-9, with 7 nucleotides matching TRBD1. The length of the CDR3 is 13 residues. Germline V gene lookup returns CDR1 SEHNR and CDR2 FQNEAQ (reference sequence). The CDR3 spells CSSSLDGTDQAFF. The DNA for the CDR3 is TGTTCCAGCAGCTTGGATGGGACAGACCAAGCTTTCTTT.

The chain uses TRBV11-3 and TRBJ2-6; 8 bases align to TRBD1. With V trimmed by 1 base and J by 0 bases, 2 bases remained unmatched. CDR1 is SGHNT and CDR2 is YENEEA in the germline V gene. The CDR3 totals 17 residues. CDR3 protein: CASSLGQGSSGANVLTF. DNA for the CDR3: TGTGCCAGCAGCTTAGGACAGGGGAGCTCTGGGGCCAACGTCCTGACTTTC.

The rearrangement links TRBV7-8 to TRBJ2-7; D remains ambiguous. This CDR3 has 12 amino acids. V was shortened by 5 bases and J by 3 bases, with 8 bases between the two germline ends. The germline V gene has CDR1 SGHVS and CDR2 FQNEAQ. The CDR3 here is CASSADNYEQYF. DNA for the CDR3: TGTGCCAGCAGCGCGGATAACTACGAGCAGTACTTC. The entire variable domain, with the rest obtained from reference TRBV7-8 and TRBJ2-7, is as follows: GAGVSQSPRYKVAKRGQDVALRCDPISGHVSLFWYQQALGQGPEFLTYFQNEAQLDKSGLPSDRFFAERPEGSVSTLKIQRTQQEDSAVYLCASSADNYEQYFGPGTRLTVT.

The genes are TRBV13 and TRBJ2-1; no firm D call. There are 11 residues in the CDR3. V shed 4 bases and J shed 15 bases, with 13 bases lying between them. CDR1 and CDR2 (germline): PRHDT, FYEKMQ (reference sequence). CDR3 loop: CASSSSYSPFF. CDR3 coding DNA: TGTGCCAGCAGCTCCTCTTACAGCCCGTTCTTC. The full variable domain, in which reference TRBV13 and TRBJ2-1 provide the parts outside the CDR3, is AAGVIQSPRHLIKEKRETATLKCYPIPRHDTVYWYQQGPGQDPQFLISFYEKMQSDKGSIPDRFSAQQFSDYHSELNMSSLELGDSALYFCASSSSYSPFFGPGTRLTVL.

The V gene is TRBV9, the J gene TRBJ1-2; weak D call: TRBD1 (6 bases). The CDR3 is 12 residues long. Per the germline V gene, CDR1 is SGDLS and CDR2 is YYNGEE. Trimming shortened V by 2 bases and J by 6 bases, and 8 bases separated the two germline ends. CDR3 region: CASSVDRHGYTF. The CDR3 bases are TGTGCCAGCAGCGTCGACAGGCATGGCTACACCTTC.

The chain is built from TRBV11-1 and TRBJ2-1; D is possibly TRBD2 (5 bases). Trimming cost V 5 bases and J 3 bases, with 11 bases left between them. CDR1 SGHAT and CDR2 FQDESV come from the germline V gene (reference sequence). The CDR3 spans 14 residues. Here the CDR3 reads CASSPWENYNEQFF. The CDR3 DNA follows: TGTGCCAGCAGCCCCTGGGAGAACTACAATGAGCAGTTCTTC. Supplemented by reference TRBV11-1 and TRBJ2-1, the full variable domain reads EAEVAQSPRYKITEKSQAVAFWCDPISGHATLYWYRQILGQGPELLVQFQDESVVDDSQLPKDRFSAERLKGVDSTLKIQPAELGDSAMYLCASSPWENYNEQFFGPGTRLTVL.

V and J are TRBV9 and TRBJ2-1; 9 nucleotides match TRBD1. Unmatched junction bases numbered 5, after V lost 4 bases and J lost 3 bases. Germline values: CDR1 SGDLS, CDR2 YYNGEE. There are 15 residues in the CDR3. CDR3 loop: CASSSGQGVYNEQFF. Here the CDR3 DNA reads TGTGCCAGCAGCTCGGGACAGGGAGTCTACAATGAGCAGTTCTTC.

This chain uses TRBV5-1 with TRBJ2-1; a possible D gene is TRBD2 (5 bases). The V end lost 5 bases, the J end lost 8 bases, and 17 bases lay between the germline ends. In germline, CDR1 is SGHRS, CDR2 YFSETQ. This CDR3 comprises 14 residues. CDR3 sequence (DNA): TGCGCCAGCAGTTCAGAGGGAGAACGTCATGAGCAGTTCTTC. The encoded protein is CASSSEGERHEQFF.

The table lists this clone with a few counts. The gene calls are TRBV7-9 and TRBJ1-1; 7 nucleotides align to TRBD1. Germline V gives CDR1 SEHNR, CDR2 FQNEAQ (reference sequence). V was pared by 4 bases and J by 3 bases, with 2 bases of the junction left unmatched. This CDR3 region has 13 residues. This chain's CDR3 is CASSSQGDTEAFF. CDR3 DNA sequence: TGTGCCAGCAGCTCTCAGGGGGACACTGAAGCTTTCTTT.